These 15 T cell receptor beta chains share one sample of origin, sequenced in a study of blood T cells in healthy people across ages. For the second PCR, which ran for about 6 to 11 cycles, a sample-barcoded 5' primer and a J-beta primer mix were used. TCRdb re-analysed the 5' RACE reads in MiXCR, keeping a single row per CDR3 protein. The sample has just under 550,000 distinct CDR3 sequences; less than 25% are singletons. The same sample was also used in a study of T cells of mothers and their children.

The sequencing sample was made of blood. The receptors stem from a boy under 18 in good health.

This clonotype has just a few counts. Germline is not matched at one junction end, which may reflect a read error. This chain links TRBV5-1 with TRBJ2-3; no firm D call. CDR3 length equals 11 residues. CDR1 and CDR2 (germline): SGHRS, YFSETQ. As DNA, the CDR3 is TGCGCCAGCAGCGTCACAGATGCGCAGTATTTT. Amino acid sequence: CASSVTDAQYF.

The chain couples TRBV7-2 to TRBJ2-5, with 11 positions matching TRBD2. The CDR3 is made up of 19 amino acids. Germline-derived CDR1 and CDR2 are SGHTA and FQGNSA. V lost 2 bases and J lost 1; bases outside the gene matches: 12. The DNA for the CDR3 is TGTGCCAGCAGCTTACTTGCGCTAGCGGGGGGACGGGGCCAAGAGACCCAGTACTTC. Amino acids: CASSLLALAGGRGQETQYF.

This clonotype showed up just a few times. This chain joins TRBV9 and TRBJ1-1; D gene unclear. Trimming pared 5 bases from V and 1 base from J, leaving 12 bases between. This CDR3 spans 14 amino acids. In germline, CDR1 is SGDLS, CDR2 YYNGEE. DNA of the CDR3: TGTGCCAGCAGTCTCTGGGAGGAGAACACTGAAGCTTTCTTT. Its translation: CASSLWEENTEAFF.

V and J are TRBV7-2 and TRBJ1-5; D unclear. From germline, CDR1 is SGHTA and CDR2 FQGNSA. The germline V and J ends were trimmed by 2 bases and 8 bases, with 13 bases remaining between them. The CDR3 totals 14 residues. Here the CDR3 DNA reads TGTGCCAGCAGCTTAACCGGGCGGCCGGAGCCCCAGCATTTT. As protein: CASSLTGRPEPQHF.

This chain links TRBV20-1 with TRBJ2-1; perhaps TRBD1 as D (6 bases). The CDR3 length is 14 residues. Germline V gene data show CDR1 as DFQATT and CDR2 as SNEGSKA (reference sequence). Trimming shortened V by 0 bases and J by 2 bases, and 8 bases separated the two germline ends. The CDR3 sequence is CSARDRTAYNEQFF. The CDR3 region has the DNA TGCAGTGCTAGAGATAGGACAGCCTACAATGAGCAGTTCTTC.

This clonotype has at least ten counts. This chain joins TRBV6-2 or TRBV6-3 and TRBJ2-7, with 7 positions matching TRBD1. The CDR3 runs to 12 residues. In germline, CDR1 is MNHEY, CDR2 SVGEGT. V lost 7 bases and J lost 2; bases outside the gene matches: 2. The CDR3 here is CASTDRAYEQYF. The CDR3, as DNA: TGTGCCAGCACCGACAGGGCCTACGAGCAGTACTTC.

The V gene is TRBV2, the J gene TRBJ2-7, with TRBD1 as a possible D gene (6 bases). Deletions cut 6 bases from V and 5 bases from J, with 17 bases between. There are 14 residues in the CDR3. From germline, CDR1 is SNHLY and CDR2 FYNNEI. CDR3 DNA sequence: TGTGCCAGCAGCGTTAGGGACATGGTGGACGAGCAGTACTTC. This codes for CASSVRDMVDEQYF.

The CDR3 is CASSTGLGGGIGEQYF. The CDR3 region has the DNA TGTGCCAGCAGTACCGGCCTAGGGGGAGGCATAGGCGAGCAGTACTTC. The rearrangement uses TRBV27 and TRBJ2-7; D tentatively reads TRBD1 or TRBD2 (6 bases each). Trimming stripped 5 bases from V and 6 bases from J, with 23 bases between. The CDR3 totals 16 residues. CDR1 MNHEY and CDR2 SMNVEV come from the germline V gene (reference sequence).

In this sample, this clonotype turned up a few times. DNA for the CDR3: TGTGCCATCAGCTCTAATGAAAAACTGTTTTTT. As protein: CAISSNEKLFF. The chain couples TRBV10-3 to TRBJ1-4; D gene unclear. This CDR3 contains 11 residues. Trimming stripped 6 bases from V and 3 bases from J, with 2 bases between. CDR1 and CDR2 from the germline V gene are ENHRY and SYGVKD.

V usage is TRBV6-1 and J usage is TRBJ1-4; D is uncertain. CDR3 length: 17 residues. Germline-derived CDR1 and CDR2 are MNHNS and SASEGT. Between the trimmed V and J ends, which lost 6 bases and 0 bases, there was a span of 17 bases. CDR3 sequence reads: CASSLRALTATNEKLFF. CDR3 sequence (DNA): TGTGCCAGCAGCCTACGGGCCCTTACTGCAACTAATGAAAAACTGTTTTTT.

V usage is TRBV29-1 and J usage is TRBJ2-3; D is unclear. The germline V and J ends were trimmed by 0 bases and 8 bases, with 0 bases remaining between them. This CDR3 is 9 amino acids long. Germline CDR1 and CDR2: SQVTM and ANQGSEA. The CDR3 region is CSVEDTQYF. The DNA of the CDR3 is TGCAGCGTTGAAGATACGCAGTATTTT.

The CDR3 is CAASRGTWNEQFF. CDR3 nucleotide sequence: TGTGCCGCTAGTCGAGGGACTTGGAATGAGCAGTTCTTC. The V and J genes are TRBV3-1 and TRBJ2-1; perhaps TRBD2 as D (6 bases). Trimming shortened V by 11 bases and J by 7 bases, and 18 bases separated the two germline ends. Germline values: CDR1 LGHDT, CDR2 YNNKEL (reference sequence). There are 13 residues in the CDR3.

This clonotype was detected a few times. V usage is TRBV11-2 and J usage is TRBJ2-5; tentative D call: TRBD2 (6 bases). Germline V gene data show CDR1 as SGHAT and CDR2 as FQNNGV. With 2 bases removed from V and 5 bases from J, the gap between germline ends came to 12 bases. The CDR3 runs to 14 residues. The CDR3 here is CASSLPGDPETQYF. In nucleotides, the CDR3 is TGTGCCAGCAGCTTACCGGGGGACCCCGAGACCCAGTACTTC.

The genes are TRBV7-8 and TRBJ2-7; TRBD2 matches at 7 bases. Looked up from germline, CDR1 is SGHVS and CDR2 is FQNEAQ. The V segment lost 1 base and the J segment 4 bases; nucleotides outside the gene matches: 7. This CDR3 has 15 amino acids. DNA of the CDR3: TGTGCCAGCAGCTTAGTACCAGCGGGGTTGTACGAGCAGTACTTC. This encodes CASSLVPAGLYEQYF. Drawing the rest from reference TRBV7-8 and TRBJ2-7, the complete variable domain is GAGVSQSPRYKVAKRGQDVALRCDPISGHVSLFWYQQALGQGPEFLTYFQNEAQLDKSGLPSDRFFAERPEGSVSTLKIQRTQQEDSAVYLCASSLVPAGLYEQYFGPGTRLTVT.

V usage is TRBV29-1 and J usage is TRBJ2-7, with 7 bases lining up with TRBD2. J lost 0 bases, V lost 7 bases, and 12 bases had no gene match. This CDR3 is 15 amino acids long. Germline CDR1 is SQVTM and CDR2 is ANQGSEA. The CDR3 coding sequence is TGCAGCGCCGGGGAGGGAGTCCTCTCCTCCTACGAGCAGTACTTC. This sequence encodes CSAGEGVLSSYEQYF.